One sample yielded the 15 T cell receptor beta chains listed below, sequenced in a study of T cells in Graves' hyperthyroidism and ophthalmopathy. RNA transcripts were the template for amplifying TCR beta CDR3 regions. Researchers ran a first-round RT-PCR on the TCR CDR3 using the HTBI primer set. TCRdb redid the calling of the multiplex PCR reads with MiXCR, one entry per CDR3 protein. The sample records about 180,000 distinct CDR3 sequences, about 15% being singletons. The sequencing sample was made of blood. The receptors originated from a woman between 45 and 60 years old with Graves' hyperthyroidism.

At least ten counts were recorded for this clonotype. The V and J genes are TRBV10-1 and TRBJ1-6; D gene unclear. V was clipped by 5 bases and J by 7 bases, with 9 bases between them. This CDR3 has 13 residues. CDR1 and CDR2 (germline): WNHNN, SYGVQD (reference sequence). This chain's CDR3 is CASSRELNSPLHF. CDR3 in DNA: TGCGCCAGCAGTCGAGAGTTAAATTCACCCCTCCACTTT.

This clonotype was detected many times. The chain's CDR3 is CASSSRARRDTQYF. For the CDR3, the DNA is TGTGCCAGCAGTTCCCGGGCTAGAAGAGATACGCAGTATTTT. The rearrangement joins TRBV6-2 or TRBV6-3 to TRBJ2-3; D is unresolved. Germline V gene data show CDR1 as MNHEY and CDR2 as SVGEGT. The CDR3 runs to 14 residues. V was clipped by 4 bases and J by 5 bases, with 13 bases between them.

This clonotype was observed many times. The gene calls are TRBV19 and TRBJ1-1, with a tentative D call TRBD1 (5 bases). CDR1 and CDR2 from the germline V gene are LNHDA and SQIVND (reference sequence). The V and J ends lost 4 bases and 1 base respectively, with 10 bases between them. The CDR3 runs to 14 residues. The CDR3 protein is CASSTYQGNTEAFF. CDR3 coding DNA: TGTGCCAGTAGTACCTATCAGGGGAACACTGAAGCTTTCTTT.

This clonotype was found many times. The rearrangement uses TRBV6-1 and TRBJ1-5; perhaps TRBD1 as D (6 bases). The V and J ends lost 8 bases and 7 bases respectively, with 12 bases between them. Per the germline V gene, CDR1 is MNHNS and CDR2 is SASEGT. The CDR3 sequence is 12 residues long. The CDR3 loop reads CASRQGFQPQHF. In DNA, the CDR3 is TGTGCCAGCCGCCAGGGGTTCCAGCCCCAGCATTTT.

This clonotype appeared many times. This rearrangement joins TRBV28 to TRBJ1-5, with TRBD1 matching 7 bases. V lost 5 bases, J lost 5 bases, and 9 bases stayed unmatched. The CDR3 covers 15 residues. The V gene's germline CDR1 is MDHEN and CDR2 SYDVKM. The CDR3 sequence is CASSEQGMADQPQHF. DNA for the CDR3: TGTGCCAGCAGTGAACAGGGGATGGCAGATCAGCCCCAGCATTTT.

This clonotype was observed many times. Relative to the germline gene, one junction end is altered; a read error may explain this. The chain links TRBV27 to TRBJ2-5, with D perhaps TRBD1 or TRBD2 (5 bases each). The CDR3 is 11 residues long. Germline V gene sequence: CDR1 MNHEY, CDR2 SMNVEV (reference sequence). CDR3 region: CASSPGGTQHF. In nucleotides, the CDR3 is TGTGCCAGCAGCCCGGGTGGGACCCAGCACTTC.

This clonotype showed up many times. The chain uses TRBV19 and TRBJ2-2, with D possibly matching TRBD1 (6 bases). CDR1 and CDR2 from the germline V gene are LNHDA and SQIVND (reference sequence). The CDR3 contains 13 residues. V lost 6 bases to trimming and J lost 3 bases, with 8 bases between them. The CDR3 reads CASRYRDTGELFF. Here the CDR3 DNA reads TGTGCCAGTAGATACAGGGACACCGGGGAGCTGTTTTTT.

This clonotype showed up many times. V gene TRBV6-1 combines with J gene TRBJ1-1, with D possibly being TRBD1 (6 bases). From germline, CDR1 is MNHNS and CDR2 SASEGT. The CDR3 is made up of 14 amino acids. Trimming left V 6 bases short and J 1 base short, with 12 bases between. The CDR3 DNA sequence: TGTGCCAGCAGACCGGGACACCAGAACACTGAAGCTTTCTTT. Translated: CASRPGHQNTEAFF.

The CDR3 DNA follows: TGTGCCATCAGTGAGTCTGAGGGGGCGGGCTATGGCTACACCTTC. Its protein is CAISESEGAGYGYTF. The chain links TRBV10-3 to TRBJ1-2; 7 bases map to TRBD1. This CDR3 has 15 amino acids. The V segment lost 0 bases and the J segment 4 bases; nucleotides outside the gene matches: 5. Germline CDR1 is ENHRY and CDR2 is SYGVKD.

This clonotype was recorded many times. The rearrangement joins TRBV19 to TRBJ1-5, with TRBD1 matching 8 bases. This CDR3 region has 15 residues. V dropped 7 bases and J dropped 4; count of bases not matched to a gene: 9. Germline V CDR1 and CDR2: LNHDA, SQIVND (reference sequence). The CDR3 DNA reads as TGTGCCAGTACCGGGACAGGCAAAATTAATCAGCCCCAGCATTTT. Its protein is CASTGTGKINQPQHF.

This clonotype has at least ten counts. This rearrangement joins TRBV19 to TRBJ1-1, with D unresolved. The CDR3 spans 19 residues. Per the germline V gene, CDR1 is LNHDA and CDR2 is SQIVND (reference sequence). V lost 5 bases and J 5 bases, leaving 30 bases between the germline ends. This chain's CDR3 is CASSSKKLGPRRSRTEAFF. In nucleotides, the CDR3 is TGTGCCAGTAGTTCCAAAAAACTGGGTCCCCGCAGGAGTAGAACTGAAGCTTTCTTT.

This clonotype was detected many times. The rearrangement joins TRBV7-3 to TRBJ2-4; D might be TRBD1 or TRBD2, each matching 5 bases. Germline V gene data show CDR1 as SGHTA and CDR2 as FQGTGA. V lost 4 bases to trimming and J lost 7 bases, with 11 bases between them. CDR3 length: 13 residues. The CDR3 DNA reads TGTGCCAGCAGCTCCCCCGGGGCCAACATTCAGTACTTC. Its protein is CASSSPGANIQYF.

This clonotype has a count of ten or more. CDR3 region: CASSERDRARGGYTF. CDR3 DNA sequence: TGTGCCAGCAGTGAACGGGACAGGGCGAGGGGTGGCTACACCTTC. V usage is TRBV6-1 and J usage is TRBJ1-2; TRBD1 agrees at 9 bases. CDR3 length: 15 residues. From germline, CDR1 is MNHNS and CDR2 SASEGT. Germline trimming cut 2 bases from V and 7 bases from J; bases unmatched to any gene: 8.

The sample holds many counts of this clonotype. The DNA of the CDR3 is TGTGCCAGCAAGTCGGGGCACTATGGCTACACCTTC. This encodes CASKSGHYGYTF. This sequence joins TRBV28 and TRBJ1-2, with D perhaps TRBD1 (5 bases). Per the germline V gene, CDR1 is MDHEN and CDR2 is SYDVKM. The length of the CDR3 is 12 residues. V dropped 7 bases and J dropped 3 bases, with 9 bases sitting between them.

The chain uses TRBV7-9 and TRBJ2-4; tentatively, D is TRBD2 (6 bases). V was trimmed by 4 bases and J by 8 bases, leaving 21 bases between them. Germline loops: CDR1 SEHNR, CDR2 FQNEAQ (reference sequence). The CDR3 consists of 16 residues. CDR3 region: CASSSPFVGGVDIQYF. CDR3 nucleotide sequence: TGTGCCAGCAGCTCTCCGTTCGTTGGCGGGGTGGACATTCAGTACTTC.